This T cell receptor beta chain is drawn from a study of cytomegalovirus exposure and HLA in healthy donors. The wider study: Of 398 genotyped donors, around 84% clustered with self-reported Caucasian donors. Study-wide findings and caveats: Reports credit the classifier with highly specific, highly sensitive diagnosis of cytomegalovirus status. In a later analysis, V- and J-gene trimming of beta chains associated with a DCLRE1C missense variant, replicated independently.

The PCR had 60 Vbeta and 13 Jbeta primers. As handled by the study authors: In a later analysis, roughly 11 million of some 80 million unique beta chains occurred in at least two donors. Clones were sequenced by immunoSEQ multiplex PCR, and TCRdb holds only the in-frame ones, with some missing. V and J calls and clone size come straight from that table; D and trimming were deduced from the DNA. Of about 180,000 clones in the sample, over 75% are singletons; the top ten hold 6.3%. Germline CDR1 is SEHNR and CDR2 is FQNEAQ (reference sequence). The CDR3 totals 15 residues. In regard to this clone: Its antigen is undetermined. A read error may account for a junction end that differs from germline.

The sequence derives from a man aged 40-49 years in good health and CMV-seropositive. Specimen: PBMCs. The chain carries TRBV7-9 and TRBJ2-7; D perhaps matches TRBD2 (5 bases). The CDR3 here is CASSLSGSRSHEQYF. For the CDR3, the DNA is TGTGCCAGCAGCTTAAGCGGAAGCCGCTCCCACGAGCAGTACTTC.